This T cell receptor beta chain was sequenced for a study of vaccination effects on CD4 cells after COVID-19. Study summary: Following the second dose by a median of 72 days, the post-vaccine samples were obtained. Study-level findings and limits: The vaccine-induced clones of healthy vaccinees included only 1 of 255 that cross-reacted with common cold coronaviruses.

Before any sequencing was done, the ViraFEST assay used viral peptide pools to expand antigen-specific CD4+ T cells. Following culture for more than 9 days, CD4+ T cells were isolated. Everyone in the study got two shots of either the BNT162b2 or mRNA-1273 vaccine. Testing of the vaccine recipients showed negative nucleocapsid antibodies and no prior SARS-CoV-2 infection. Every well housed some 2 million PBMC, which grew in culture alongside around 11 IU/ml IL-2 and around 9.8 ug/ml peptides. Turning to this clone: Antigen: not known.

The junction had 10 bases not matched to a gene; V was cut back by 4 bases and J by 4 bases. This CDR3 has 16 amino acids. Germline values: CDR1 LGHDT, CDR2 YNNKEL (reference sequence). Using immunoSEQ multiplex PCR, the repertoire was profiled, and TCRdb retains in-frame clones only, with some absent. There are tens of thousands of clones in the sample; 73% occur only once, and around 1.2% lies in the top ten. The rearrangement joins TRBV3-1 (or the pseudogene TRBV3-2) to TRBJ2-4; 7 bases line up with TRBD1. The sequence was obtained from a human donor who received a COVID-19 vaccine. The sample in question was CD4+ T cells from PBMCs cultured with HCoV-229E spike peptides, obtained after COVID-19 vaccination. The CDR3 sequence: CASSLFSGQSKNIQYF. As DNA, the CDR3 is TGTGCCAGCAGCCTTTTTTCGGGACAGTCAAAAAACATTCAGTACTTC.